This T cell receptor beta chain comes out of a study of blood T cell repertoires in COVID-19. Some clones are missing from TCRdb's copy, which holds only in-frame ones; the method was immunoSEQ multiplex PCR. The profile shows 200,000 to 250,000 clones, about four fifths of them singletons. This clone came up a few times. The CDR3 has 14 amino acids. The V gene end was trimmed by 3 bases and the J gene end by 6 bases; junction bases not matched to a gene: 6. Germline assignment: CDR1 SGHRS and CDR2 YFSETQ. This TCR was recovered from a woman aged 18 to 35 with acute or convalescent COVID-19. The chain joins TRBV5-1 to TRBJ1-2; TRBD1 agrees at 9 bases. The material sequenced was peripheral blood. The CDR3 nucleotides read TGCGCCAGCAGCTCACAGGGGGCGGGAGATGGCTACACCTTC. Translation: CASSSQGAGDGYTF.